This T cell receptor (beta chain) originates from a study of T cells expressing NK-cell markers. Study-wide points: Whether the expanded NKG2C+ T cell clones recognized HCMV remained unclear.

The CDR3 is 17 amino acids. CDR1 and CDR2 (germline): SSHAT, FNYEAQ (reference sequence). TCRdb re-called the 5' RACE reads, yielding one record per CDR3 amino acid sequence without DNA. The sample is made up of some 150,000 distinct CDR3 sequences, and the top ten hold about 12% of it. With regard to this clonotype: The target antigen is unknown.

The V gene is TRBV7-7, the J gene TRBJ2-2; the D call from TCRdb, TRBD2, cannot be confirmed without DNA. Sequenced material: blood T cells: a sorted CD56 or NKG2C T cell subset, CD4+ or CD8+ T cells, or bulk PBMC T cells (not recorded which). The TCR sequence derives from a man younger than 35 in good health. CDR3 residues: CASSLSPSGRSTGELFF.